This TCR beta chain was identified in a study of shared clonotypes between healthy human individuals. Deep was the level at which the assay was run. This table comes from immunoSEQ multiplex PCR, and its TCRdb copy is limited to in-frame clones, with some not included. The data hold 2 million to 2.5 million clones, with over 90% observed a single time. The germline V gene has CDR1 GTSNPN and CDR2 SVGIG (reference sequence). J lost 0 bases, V lost 4 bases, and 5 bases had no gene match. The CDR3 sequence is 15 residues long. The specimen sequenced was naive CD4+ T cells from PBMCs. The subset denotes: CD45RA+ positively selected. The chain carries TRBV30 and TRBJ1-3; TRBD1 matches at 8 bases. This receptor was identified in a man between 18 and 29 years old in good health. Some clones in this sample may be carry-over from other donors' samples. The CDR3 region has the DNA TGTGCCTGGAAGAGGACAGGGACCTCTGGAAACACCATATATTTT. Its translation: CAWKRTGTSGNTIYF.